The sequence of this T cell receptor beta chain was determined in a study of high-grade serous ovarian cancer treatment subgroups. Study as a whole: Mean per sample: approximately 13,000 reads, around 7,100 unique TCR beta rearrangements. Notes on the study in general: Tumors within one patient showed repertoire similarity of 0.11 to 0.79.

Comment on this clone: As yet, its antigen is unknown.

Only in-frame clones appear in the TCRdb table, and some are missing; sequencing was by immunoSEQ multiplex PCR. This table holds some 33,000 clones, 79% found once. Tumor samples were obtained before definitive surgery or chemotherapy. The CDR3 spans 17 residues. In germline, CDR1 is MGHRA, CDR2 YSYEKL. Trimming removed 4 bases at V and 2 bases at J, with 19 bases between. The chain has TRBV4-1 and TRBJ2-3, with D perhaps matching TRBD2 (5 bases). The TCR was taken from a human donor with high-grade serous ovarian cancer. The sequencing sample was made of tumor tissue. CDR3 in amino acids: CASSRALQRLNTDTQYF. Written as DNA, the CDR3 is TGCGCCAGCAGCCGGGCCCTGCAGCGGCTCAACACAGATACGCAGTATTTT.